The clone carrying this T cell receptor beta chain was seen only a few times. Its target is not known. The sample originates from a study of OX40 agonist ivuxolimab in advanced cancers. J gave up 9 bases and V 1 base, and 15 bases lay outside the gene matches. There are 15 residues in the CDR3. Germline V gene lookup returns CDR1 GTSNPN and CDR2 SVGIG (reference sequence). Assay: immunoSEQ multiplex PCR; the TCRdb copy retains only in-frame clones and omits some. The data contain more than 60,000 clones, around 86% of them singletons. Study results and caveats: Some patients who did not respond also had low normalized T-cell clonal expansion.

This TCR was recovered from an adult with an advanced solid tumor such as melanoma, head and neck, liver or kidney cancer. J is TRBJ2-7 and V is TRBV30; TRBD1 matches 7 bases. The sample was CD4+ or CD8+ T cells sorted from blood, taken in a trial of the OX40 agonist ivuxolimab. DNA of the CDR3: TGTGCCTGGAGTGGGGGACAGTCCCTAGGTGGTGTGCAGTACTTC. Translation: CAWSGGQSLGGVQYF.